The 26 T cell receptor beta chains reported below all come from one sample, sequenced in a study of blood T cell repertoires in COVID-19. The table came from immunoSEQ multiplex PCR; TCRdb's copy has only in-frame clones and leaves some out. This table has a few hundred thousand clones, about four fifths appearing once. The specimen was PBMCs or T cells enriched from blood (not recorded which). The receptor source for this set is a woman in her forties or fifties who had recovered from COVID-19.

This chain links TRBV12-5 with TRBJ1-5, with D possibly being TRBD1 (5 bases). Deletions cut 5 bases from V and 7 bases from J, with 15 bases between. The CDR3 has 14 amino acids. The germline CDR1 and CDR2 sequences are LGHNT and FRNRAP. The CDR3 coding sequence is TGTGCTAGTGGTAGTGCGGGGGATGGACAGCCCCAGCATTTT. Amino acids: CASGSAGDGQPQHF.

This chain uses TRBV25-1 with TRBJ2-1, with 7 nucleotides matching TRBD2. The CDR3 runs to 15 residues. Germline V gene lookup returns CDR1 MGHDK and CDR2 SYGVNS. V lost 4 bases and J lost 9; bases outside the gene matches: 12. CDR3 sequence: CASSGGAWGRGEQFF. The CDR3, as DNA: TGTGCCAGCAGTGGGGGTGCTTGGGGGAGGGGTGAGCAGTTCTTC.

This clone was counted at least ten times. The J gene is TRBJ1-1, the V gene TRBV19, with 7 bases fitting TRBD1. This CDR3 comprises 16 residues. Trimming took 5 bases from V and 0 from J; bases not matched to a gene: 9. Germline assignment: CDR1 LNHDA and CDR2 SQIVND (reference sequence). The CDR3 sequence: CASSLRQGGMNTEAFF. DNA of the CDR3: TGTGCCAGTAGTCTACGACAGGGAGGAATGAACACTGAAGCTTTCTTT.

A few counts support this clone. V usage is TRBV12-3 or TRBV12-4 and J usage is TRBJ1-2; D unresolved. Trimming pared 4 bases from V and 8 bases from J, leaving 11 bases between. The CDR3 length is 12 residues. The CDR3 bases are TGTGCCAGCAGTTCTCCCCCTTCCGGCTACACCTTC. Translated, it gives CASSSPPSGYTF.

V gene TRBV30 combines with J gene TRBJ1-2; 9 positions agree with TRBD1. This CDR3 contains 12 residues. Germline CDR1 GTSNPN, CDR2 SVGIG (reference sequence). Germline trimming cut 3 bases from V and 8 bases from J; bases unmatched to any gene: 4. The CDR3 loop reads CAWRDRGGGYTF. CDR3 bases: TGTGCCTGGAGGGACAGGGGCGGCGGCTACACCTTC.

V is TRBV6-6 and J is TRBJ2-1; TRBD1 agrees at 7 bases. J lost 14 bases, V lost 4 bases, and 5 bases had no gene match. CDR1 is MNHNY, CDR2 SVGAGI, per germline (reference sequence). The CDR3 has 11 residues. In DNA form, the CDR3 reads TGTGCCAGCAGTTCCGGGACAGTGGAGTTCTTC. Translated, it gives CASSSGTVEFF.

The chain has TRBV20-1 and TRBJ2-3; 9 positions agree with TRBD2. Germline V gives CDR1 DFQATT, CDR2 SNEGSKA (reference sequence). The CDR3 spans 15 residues. The V segment lost 3 bases and the J segment 2 bases; nucleotides outside the gene matches: 6. The CDR3 DNA reads TGCAGTGCTAGTAGGCTAGCGGGGAACACAGATACGCAGTATTTT. Protein sequence: CSASRLAGNTDTQYF.

This chain uses TRBV29-1 with TRBJ2-1; TRBD1 is a possible D gene (6 bases). The CDR3 runs 14 residues. V lost 1 base and J 2 bases, leaving 9 bases between the germline ends. CDR1 is SQVTM, CDR2 ANQGSEA, per germline. CDR3 coding DNA: TGCAGCGTTGAAGTCGGACAGCCCTACAATGAGCAGTTCTTC. Its protein product is CSVEVGQPYNEQFF.

This chain joins TRBV9 and TRBJ2-3; 10 bases match TRBD2. The CDR3 sequence is 17 residues long. Losses at the gene ends were 3 bases for V and 4 bases for J; bases not matched to a gene: 11. Per the germline V gene, CDR1 is SGDLS and CDR2 is YYNGEE. The CDR3 is CASSGRSTSGTADTQYF. The CDR3 DNA follows: TGTGCCAGCAGCGGCCGTAGCACTAGCGGGACCGCAGATACGCAGTATTTT.

The chain joins TRBV5-1 to TRBJ2-1; 8 bases are a match to TRBD2. Germline values: CDR1 SGHRS, CDR2 YFSETQ. V was pared by 4 bases and J by 7 bases, with 10 bases of the junction left unmatched. The length of the CDR3 is 15 residues. DNA for the CDR3: TGCGCCAGCAGCATAACCTTAGCGGGAATAAATGAGCAGTTCTTC. It translates to CASSITLAGINEQFF.

The chain combines TRBV7-2 with TRBJ1-3; D possibly corresponds to TRBD1 (5 bases). Trimming removed 2 bases from V and 2 bases from J, with 13 bases in between. CDR1 is SGHTA and CDR2 is FQGNSA in the germline V gene. CDR3 size: 16 residues. The CDR3 DNA reads as TGTGCCAGCAGCTTAAATGGGGGGACTGCTGGAAACACCATATATTTT. Its translation: CASSLNGGTAGNTIYF.

V and J are TRBV12-3 or TRBV12-4 and TRBJ2-1; D is undetermined. V lost 3 bases and J lost 10, with 10 bases in between. The CDR3 covers 12 residues. The CDR3 bases are TGTGCCAGCAGTTTTTTTTTCCAGGAGCAGTTCTTC. As protein: CASSFFFQEQFF.

The chain is built from TRBV15 and TRBJ2-7, with a tentative D call TRBD1 (5 bases). The CDR3 has 16 residues. Germline V gene lookup returns CDR1 LNHNV and CDR2 YYDKDF (reference sequence). Trimming cost V 5 bases and J 0 bases, with 17 bases left between them. CDR3 sequence reads: CATSRLGQGSSYEQYF. The CDR3 DNA reads as TGTGCCACCAGCCGGCTGGGGCAGGGAAGCTCCTACGAGCAGTACTTC.

The chain couples TRBV10-3 to TRBJ1-2; TRBD1 might be the D (6 bases). V was trimmed by 6 bases and J by 6 bases, leaving 20 bases between them. This CDR3 comprises 15 residues. CDR1 is ENHRY and CDR2 is SYGVKD in the germline V gene. The CDR3: CAIRTETGYSHGYTF. The DNA of the CDR3 is TGTGCCATCAGGACCGAAACAGGGTACTCACATGGCTACACCTTC.

The V gene is TRBV7-9, the J gene TRBJ1-1; tentatively, D is TRBD1 (6 bases). Germline CDR1 reads SEHNR; CDR2 reads FQNEAQ (reference sequence). With 1 base removed from V and 0 bases from J, the gap between germline ends came to 9 bases. The CDR3 length is 15 residues. CDR3 amino acids: CASSLGTGLNTEAFF. The CDR3 nucleotides read TGTGCCAGCAGCTTAGGTACAGGGTTGAACACTGAAGCTTTCTTT.

This chain joins TRBV27 and TRBJ1-2; possible D gene TRBD1, 6 bases. The germline V gene encodes CDR1 MNHEY and CDR2 SMNVEV (reference sequence). V shed 6 bases and J shed 3 bases, with 17 bases lying between them. The CDR3 is 15 amino acids. CDR3 bases: TGTGCCAGCAGACTACAGGGCTTCCCCGACTATGGCTACACCTTC. Translating gives CASRLQGFPDYGYTF.

A few counts support this clone. J is TRBJ1-6 and V is TRBV7-9; D call uncertain. The V end lost 5 bases, the J end lost 10 bases, and 15 bases lay between the germline ends. The CDR3 is made up of 14 amino acids. Germline assignment: CDR1 SEHNR and CDR2 FQNEAQ (reference sequence). CDR3 bases: TGTGCCAGCAGCACAAATGTCCCCGGGTCACCCCTCCACTTT. This encodes CASSTNVPGSPLHF.

The genes are TRBV5-1 and TRBJ2-7, with 7 bases that match TRBD1. The CDR3 has 13 residues. Per germline, CDR1 SGHRS and CDR2 YFSETQ. V shed 4 bases, J shed 3 bases, and the junction held 4 bases outside the gene matches. Here the CDR3 reads CASSVNRGYEQYF. The DNA of the CDR3 is TGCGCCAGCAGCGTAAACAGGGGCTACGAGCAGTACTTC.

The genes are TRBV5-1 and TRBJ2-5; D perhaps matches TRBD2 (6 bases). The V end was cut by 1 base, the J end by 10 bases, with 17 bases between. The CDR3 totals 14 residues. Germline V gives CDR1 SGHRS, CDR2 YFSETQ. For the CDR3, the DNA is TGCGCCAGCAGCTTGCTAGGGGAGGTGGAGGTCCAGTACTTC. This sequence encodes CASSLLGEVEVQYF.

The table lists this clone with a count of one. This sequence joins TRBV6-2 or TRBV6-3 and TRBJ2-1, with 10 bases matching TRBD1. Germline CDR1 is MNHEY and CDR2 is SVGEGT. After removal of 1 base from V and 7 bases from J, the junction contained 7 bases not matched to a gene. The CDR3 is 16 amino acids. CDR3 protein: CASSYFGTGDWNEQFF. Here the CDR3 DNA reads TGTGCCAGCAGTTACTTTGGGACAGGGGATTGGAATGAGCAGTTCTTC.

The chain recombines TRBV27 with TRBJ1-1; TRBD1 agrees at 7 bases. CDR3 length equals 14 residues. The junction had 7 bases not matched to a gene; V was cut back by 5 bases and J by 4 bases. The V gene's germline CDR1 is MNHEY and CDR2 SMNVEV (reference sequence). CDR3 region: CASSERQGSTEAFF. The CDR3 DNA reads as TGTGCCAGCAGTGAGAGACAGGGTAGCACTGAAGCTTTCTTT.

The rearrangement uses TRBV3-1 (or the pseudogene TRBV3-2) and TRBJ1-1; D unclear. Germline CDR1 is LGHDT and CDR2 is YNNKEL (reference sequence). The CDR3 has 13 residues. V was trimmed by 0 bases and J by 0 bases, leaving 2 bases between them. This CDR3 is CASSQDMNTEAFF. The CDR3 region has the DNA TGTGCCAGCAGCCAAGACATGAACACTGAAGCTTTCTTT.

The chain joins TRBV5-1 to TRBJ2-5; TRBD2 agrees at 9 bases. The V gene end was trimmed by 2 bases and the J gene end by 1 base; junction bases not matched to a gene: 6. Germline V gives CDR1 SGHRS, CDR2 YFSETQ. The CDR3 sequence is 16 residues long. The CDR3 here is CASSFSLAGIQETQYF. The DNA of the CDR3 is TGCGCCAGCAGCTTCTCCCTAGCGGGGATCCAAGAGACCCAGTACTTC.

The chain is built from TRBV7-6 and TRBJ2-1, with D possibly matching TRBD1 (6 bases). Germline lookup yields CDR1 SGHVS and CDR2 FNYEAQ. Trimming left V 1 base short and J 5 bases short, with 21 bases between. The CDR3 is made up of 18 amino acids. Here the CDR3 reads CASSLGGRGSGFHNEQFF. The CDR3 bases are TGTGCCAGCAGCTTAGGGGGAAGGGGGTCAGGTTTCCACAATGAGCAGTTCTTC.

V and J are TRBV7-2 and TRBJ2-2, with TRBD2 matching 11 bases. The germline V gene has CDR1 SGHTA and CDR2 FQGNSA. J was trimmed by 11 bases and V by 5 bases; bases with no gene match: 13. The CDR3 contains 16 residues. CDR3 DNA: TGTGCCAGCAGCCCCTTTGTTTCTAGCGGGGGGTCTGAGCTGTTTTTT. It codes for CASSPFVSSGGSELFF.

This clone was seen just once. This chain links TRBV2 with TRBJ1-6; maybe TRBD1 (5 bases). From germline, CDR1 is SNHLY and CDR2 FYNNEI. The CDR3 length is 13 residues. The ends were cut back, 6 bases at V and 6 bases at J, with 9 bases in the middle. DNA of the CDR3: TGTGCCAGCAGGTCAGGGATTAATTCACCCCTCCACTTT. It is translated as CASRSGINSPLHF.